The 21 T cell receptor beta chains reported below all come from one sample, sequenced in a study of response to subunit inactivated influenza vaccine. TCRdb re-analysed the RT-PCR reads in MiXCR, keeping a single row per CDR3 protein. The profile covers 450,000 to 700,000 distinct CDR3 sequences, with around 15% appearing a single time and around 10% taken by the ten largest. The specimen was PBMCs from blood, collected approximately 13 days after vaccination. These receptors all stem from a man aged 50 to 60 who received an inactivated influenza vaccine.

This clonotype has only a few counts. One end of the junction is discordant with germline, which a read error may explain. CDR3 sequence reads: CASSLAGVVTGELFF. CDR3 nucleotides: TGTGCCAGCAGCCTAGCGGGAGTAGTCACCGGGGAGCTGTTTTTT. The rearrangement links TRBV11-1 to TRBJ2-2; 10 positions match TRBD2. The CDR3 has 15 residues. Germline V gene lookup returns CDR1 SGHAT and CDR2 FQDESV (reference sequence).

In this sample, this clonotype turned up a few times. CDR3: CASSKDRGPYNEQFF. DNA for the CDR3: TGTGCCAGCAGTAAGGACAGGGGGCCCTACAATGAGCAGTTCTTC. The rearrangement uses TRBV7-6 and TRBJ2-1; 11 nucleotides match TRBD1. The germline V gene has CDR1 SGHVS and CDR2 FNYEAQ. This CDR3 contains 15 residues. Trimming cost V 6 bases and J 2 bases; bases outside gene matches: 3.

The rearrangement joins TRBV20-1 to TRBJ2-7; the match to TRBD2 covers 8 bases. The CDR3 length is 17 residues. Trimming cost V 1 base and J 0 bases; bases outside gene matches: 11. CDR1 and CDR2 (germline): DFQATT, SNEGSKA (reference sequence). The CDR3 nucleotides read TGCAGTGCTAGAGGGTCTAGCGGGCCGGAGAGCTCCTACGAGCAGTACTTC. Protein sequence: CSARGSSGPESSYEQYF.

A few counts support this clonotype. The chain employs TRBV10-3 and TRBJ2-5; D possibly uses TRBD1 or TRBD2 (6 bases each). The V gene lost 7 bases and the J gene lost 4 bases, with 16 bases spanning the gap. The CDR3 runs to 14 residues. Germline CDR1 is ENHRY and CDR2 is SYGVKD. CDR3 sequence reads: CAIKSGPGAETQYF. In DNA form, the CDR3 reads TGTGCCATCAAATCTGGGCCGGGGGCAGAGACCCAGTACTTC.

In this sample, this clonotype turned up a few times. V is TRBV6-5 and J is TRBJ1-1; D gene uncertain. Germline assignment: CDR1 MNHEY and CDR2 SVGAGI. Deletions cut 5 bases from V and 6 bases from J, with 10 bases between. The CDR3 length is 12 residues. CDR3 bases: TGTGCCAGCAGTGCCCGGCCAGCTGAAGCTTTCTTT. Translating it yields CASSARPAEAFF.

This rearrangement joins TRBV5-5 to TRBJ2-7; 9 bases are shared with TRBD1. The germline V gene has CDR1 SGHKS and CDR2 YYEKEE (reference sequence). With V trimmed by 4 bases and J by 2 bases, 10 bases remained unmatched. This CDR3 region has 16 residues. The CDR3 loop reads CASSPVRQGVPYEQYF. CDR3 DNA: TGTGCCAGCAGCCCCGTGAGACAGGGGGTACCCTACGAGCAGTACTTC.

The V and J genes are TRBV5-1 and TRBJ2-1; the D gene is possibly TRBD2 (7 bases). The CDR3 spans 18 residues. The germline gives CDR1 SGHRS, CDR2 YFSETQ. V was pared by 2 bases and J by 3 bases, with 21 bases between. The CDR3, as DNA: TGCGCCAGCAGCTTATCCCGAGTGGGGGGGGCTGTCTACAATGAGCAGTTCTTC. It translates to CASSLSRVGGAVYNEQFF.

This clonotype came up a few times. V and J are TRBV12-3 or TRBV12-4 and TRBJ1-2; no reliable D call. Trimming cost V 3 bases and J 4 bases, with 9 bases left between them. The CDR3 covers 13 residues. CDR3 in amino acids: CASSFTAIYGYTF. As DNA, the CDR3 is TGTGCCAGCAGTTTTACCGCGATCTATGGCTACACCTTC.

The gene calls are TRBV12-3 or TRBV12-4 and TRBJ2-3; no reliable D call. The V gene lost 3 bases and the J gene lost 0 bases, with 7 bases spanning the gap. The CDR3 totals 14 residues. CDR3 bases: TGTGCCAGCAGTTTCTTAGGGAGCACAGATACGCAGTATTTT. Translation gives CASSFLGSTDTQYF.

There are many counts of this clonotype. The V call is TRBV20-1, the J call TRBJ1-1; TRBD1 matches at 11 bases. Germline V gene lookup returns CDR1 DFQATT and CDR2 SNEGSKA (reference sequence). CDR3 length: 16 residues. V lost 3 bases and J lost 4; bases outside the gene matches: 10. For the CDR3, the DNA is TGCAGTGCTAGGTCTGGACAGGGGGCGGAGGGCACTGAAGCTTTCTTT. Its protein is CSARSGQGAEGTEAFF.

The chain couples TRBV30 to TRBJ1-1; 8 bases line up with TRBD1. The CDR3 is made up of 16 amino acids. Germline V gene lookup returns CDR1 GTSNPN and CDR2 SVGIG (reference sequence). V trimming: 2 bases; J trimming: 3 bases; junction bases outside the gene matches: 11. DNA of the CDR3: TGTGCCTGGAGTTATAAGACCAGACAGGGGTACACTGAAGCTTTCTTT. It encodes CAWSYKTRQGYTEAFF.

The CDR3 spells CSAQRGPYNEQFF. CDR3 bases: TGCAGTGCTCAGCGGGGGCCTTACAATGAGCAGTTCTTC. The J gene is TRBJ2-1, the V gene TRBV20-1, with TRBD2 matching over 8 bases. The junction had 4 bases not matched to a gene; V was cut back by 5 bases and J by 4 bases. The length of the CDR3 is 13 residues. Germline CDR1 and CDR2: DFQATT and SNEGSKA (reference sequence).

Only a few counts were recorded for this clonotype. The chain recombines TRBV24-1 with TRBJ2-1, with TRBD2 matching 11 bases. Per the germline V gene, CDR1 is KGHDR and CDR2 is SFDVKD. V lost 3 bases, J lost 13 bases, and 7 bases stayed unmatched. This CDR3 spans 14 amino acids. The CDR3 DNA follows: TGTGCCACCAGTGATCCCGGACTAGCGGGTTTCCAGTTCTTC. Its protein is CATSDPGLAGFQFF.

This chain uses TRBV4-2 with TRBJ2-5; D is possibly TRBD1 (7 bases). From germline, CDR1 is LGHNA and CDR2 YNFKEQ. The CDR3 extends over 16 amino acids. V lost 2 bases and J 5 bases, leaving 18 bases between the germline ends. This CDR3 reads CASSQRDRDSGETQYF. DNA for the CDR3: TGTGCCAGCAGCCAAAGAGACCGGGACAGCGGGGAGACCCAGTACTTC.

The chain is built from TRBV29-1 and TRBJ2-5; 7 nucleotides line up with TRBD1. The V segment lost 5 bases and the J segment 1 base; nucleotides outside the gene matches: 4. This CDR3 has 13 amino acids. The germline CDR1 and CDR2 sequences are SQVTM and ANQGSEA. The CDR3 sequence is CSVITGVQETQYF. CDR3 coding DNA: TGCAGCGTTATAACAGGGGTCCAAGAGACCCAGTACTTC.

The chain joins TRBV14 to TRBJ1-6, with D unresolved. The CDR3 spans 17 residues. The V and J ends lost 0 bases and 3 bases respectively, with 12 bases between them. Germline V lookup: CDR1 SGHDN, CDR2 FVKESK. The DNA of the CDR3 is TGTGCCAGCAGCCAAGACGCCGGGAGATTCTATAATTCACCCCTCCACTTT. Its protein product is CASSQDAGRFYNSPLHF.

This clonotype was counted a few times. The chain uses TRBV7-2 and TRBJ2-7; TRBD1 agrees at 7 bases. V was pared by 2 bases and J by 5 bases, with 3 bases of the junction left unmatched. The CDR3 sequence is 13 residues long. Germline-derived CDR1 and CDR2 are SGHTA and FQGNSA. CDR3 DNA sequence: TGTGCCAGCAGCTTACCAGGGACAGACGAGCAGTACTTC. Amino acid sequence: CASSLPGTDEQYF.

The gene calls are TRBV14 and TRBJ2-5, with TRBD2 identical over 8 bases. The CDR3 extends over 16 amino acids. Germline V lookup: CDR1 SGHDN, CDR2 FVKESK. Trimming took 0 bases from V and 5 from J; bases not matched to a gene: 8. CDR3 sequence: CASSQDRRAGVETQYF. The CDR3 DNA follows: TGTGCCAGCAGCCAAGATCGGAGAGCGGGAGTGGAGACCCAGTACTTC.

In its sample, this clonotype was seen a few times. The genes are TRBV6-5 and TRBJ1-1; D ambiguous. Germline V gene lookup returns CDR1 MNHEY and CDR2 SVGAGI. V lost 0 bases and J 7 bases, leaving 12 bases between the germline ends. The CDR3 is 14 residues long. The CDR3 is CASSYSSPYSEAFF. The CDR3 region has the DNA TGTGCCAGCAGTTACTCGAGTCCCTACAGTGAAGCTTTCTTT.

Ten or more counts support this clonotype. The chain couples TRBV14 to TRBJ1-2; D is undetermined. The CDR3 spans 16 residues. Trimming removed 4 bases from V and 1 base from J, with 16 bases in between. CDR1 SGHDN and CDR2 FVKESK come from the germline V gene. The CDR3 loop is CASSPNDMWINYGYTF. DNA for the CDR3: TGTGCCAGCAGCCCGAATGACATGTGGATTAACTATGGCTACACCTTC.

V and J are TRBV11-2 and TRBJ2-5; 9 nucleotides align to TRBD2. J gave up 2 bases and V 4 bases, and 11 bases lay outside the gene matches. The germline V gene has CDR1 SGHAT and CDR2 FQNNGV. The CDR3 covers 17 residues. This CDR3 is CASSWGGSGGQQETQYF. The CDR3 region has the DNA TGTGCCAGCAGCTGGGGCGGTAGCGGGGGCCAACAAGAGACCCAGTACTTC.